The rows below give T cell receptor beta chains drawn from one sample of a study of blood T cell repertoires in COVID-19. Assay used: immunoSEQ multiplex PCR; TCRdb lists only in-frame clones, some missing. The table has fewer than 300,000 clones, approximately 81% seen once. The sample consisted of PBMCs or T cells enriched from blood (not recorded which). These receptors came from a woman between 45 and 65 years old who had recovered from COVID-19. Each CDR3 is given with its conserved first and last residue. The D gene is left open where the match is weak. Part of the rows lack a size; the others show once, few, many or a class for expanded clones.

- | TRBJ2-2 | - | TRBV13 | TGTGCCAGCAGCTTCGGCTCTTCAGGGATGGTCGGGAACACCGGGGAGCTGTTTTTT | CASSFGSSGMVGNTGELFF
- | TRBJ1-6 | - | TRBV4-3 | TGCGCCAGCAGCCCGCAACGGGGGGGACCCTATAATTCACCCCTCCACTTT | CASSPQRGGPYNSPLHF
TRBD2 | TRBJ2-2 | - | TRBV30 | TGTGCTTGGACTAGCGGGGCCTTGAACACCGGGGAGCTGTTTTTT | CAWTSGALNTGELFF
TRBD1 | TRBJ1-6 | - | TRBV4-1 | TGCGCCAGCAGCCAAGAGACAGGGCAAAATTCACCCCTCCACTTT | CASSQETGQNSPLHF
TRBD1 | TRBJ1-3 | once | TRBV5-5 | TGTGCCAGCAGCAGGACAGGGAAACCCTCTGGAAACACCATATATTTT | CASSRTGKPSGNTIYF
TRBD1 | TRBJ2-1 | - | TRBV24-1 | TGTGCCACCAGTGATCGAACAGGGGACTCCTACAATGAGCAGTTCTTC | CATSDRTGDSYNEQFF
- | TRBJ2-3 | - | TRBV29-1 | TGCAGCGCCGCCGAGGGGGGGGGCGATACGCAGTATTTT | CSAAEGGGDTQYF
- | TRBJ2-5 | - | TRBV29-1 | TGCAGCGTTGAAACAGGTGGCCAAGAGACCCAGTACTTC | CSVETGGQETQYF
TRBD1 | TRBJ1-5 | - | TRBV5-6 | TGTGCCAGCAGCCGTGGGACAGGGGGTTGGAGCAATCAGCCCCAGCATTTT | CASSRGTGGWSNQPQHF
- | TRBJ1-5 | few | TRBV2 | TGTGCCAGCAAAGGGGAACTCCTTAGCAATCAGCCCCAGCATTTT | CASKGELLSNQPQHF
- | TRBJ2-1 | - | TRBV27 | TGTGCCAGCAGCCCCATGTACAGGGCCTACAATGAGCAGTTCTTC | CASSPMYRAYNEQFF
- | TRBJ1-2 | - | TRBV3-1/TRBV3-2 | TGTGCCAGCAGCCAATCTAACAGAGCTAACTATGGCTACACCTTC | CASSQSNRANYGYTF
TRBD1 | TRBJ1-2 | - | TRBV7-2 | TGTGCCAGCAGCCGGGACAGGAATTATGGCTACACCTTC | CASSRDRNYGYTF
- | TRBJ1-5 | few | TRBV10-3 | TGTGCCATCAGTGAGAACGGGAATAGCAATCAGCCCCAGCATTTT | CAISENGNSNQPQHF
- | TRBJ1-3 | - | TRBV5-1 | TGCGCCAGCGGGTACGGAGATACTGGAAACACCATATATTTT | CASGYGDTGNTIYF
- | TRBJ2-1 | - | TRBV29-1 | TGCAGCGTTGAAGAGCTCCTGGGAGTCTACAATGAGCAGTTCTTC | CSVEELLGVYNEQFF
- | TRBJ2-3 | once | TRBV15 | TGTGCCACCAGCAGAGCCAGGGTCGCCACAGATACGCAGTATTTT | CATSRARVATDTQYF
- | TRBJ2-5 | - | TRBV7-6 | TGTGCCAGCAGCAAAGCAGTGGGTTGGGTAGAGGTTGGAGAGACCCAGTACTTC | CASSKAVGWVEVGETQYF
TRBD1 | TRBJ1-6 | - | TRBV19 | TGTGCCAGTAGTATCCGACTCTCGACAGGGGGCAGTTCACCCCTCCACTTT | CASSIRLSTGGSSPLHF
TRBD1 | TRBJ2-2 | - | TRBV10-1 | TGCGCCAGCAGTGAGGCCCCTTGGGACAGGGCGAACACCGGGGAGCTGTTTTTT | CASSEAPWDRANTGELFF
- | TRBJ2-2 | - | TRBV12-3/TRBV12-4 | TGTGCCAGCAGCCTCAGGGGGGCCGGGGAGCTGTTTTTT | CASSLRGAGELFF
TRBD1 | TRBJ2-5 | - | TRBV5-6 | TGTGCCAGCAGCTGGAGGACAGGGGGCTTAGAGACCCAGTACTTC | CASSWRTGGLETQYF
- | TRBJ2-1 | - | TRBV28 | TGTGCCAGCACCCGTAGTCACAATGAGCAGTTCTTC | CASTRSHNEQFF
- | TRBJ1-4 | - | TRBV4-1 | TGCGCCAGCAGCCAAGGGAGAGGCTATCGCGGACTCAATGAAAAACTGTTTTTT | CASSQGRGYRGLNEKLFF
- | TRBJ1-2 | - | TRBV7-2 | TGTGCCAGCAGAGCCAGGGGATTGGAGGGCTACACCTTC | CASRARGLEGYTF
TRBD1 | TRBJ1-2 | - | TRBV5-1 | TGCGCCAGCAGCCCGACAGGGGGGTATGAGGGCTACACCTTC | CASSPTGGYEGYTF
TRBD2 | TRBJ2-7 | - | TRBV4-1 | TGCGCCAGCAGCCAGGTGGCCCTAGCGGGAGGGCCTGGTGTTTACGAGCAGTACTTC | CASSQVALAGGPGVYEQYF
TRBD1 | TRBJ1-3 | - | TRBV5-1 | TGCGCCAGCAGCTTTGGGACAGAGACATCCGGAAACACCATATATTTT | CASSFGTETSGNTIYF
TRBD2 | TRBJ2-7 | - | TRBV4-1 | TGCGCCAGCAGCCAATTACTAGCGGGCTACGAGCAGTACTTC | CASSQLLAGYEQYF
- | TRBJ2-7 | - | TRBV3-1/TRBV3-2 | TGTGCCAGCAGCTCAAGCTACCTCTACGAGCAGTACTTC | CASSSSYLYEQYF
TRBD1 | TRBJ1-1 | - | TRBV2 | TGTGCCAGCAGGCAAGGGACAGGGATTGGAGGCACTGAAGCTTTCTTT | CASRQGTGIGGTEAFF
- | TRBJ1-2 | - | TRBV15 | TGTGCCACCAGCAGACCCACGACAGCCCCCTATGGCTACACCTTC | CATSRPTTAPYGYTF
TRBD1 | TRBJ2-1 | - | TRBV7-9 | TGTGCCAGCAGCCCCTGGGACAGATCCAATGAGCAGTTCTTC | CASSPWDRSNEQFF
- | TRBJ1-1 | - | TRBV2 | TGTGCCAGCAGTGAGTTAGGGGAGGGCACTGAAGCTTTCTTT | CASSELGEGTEAFF
- | TRBJ2-1 | few | TRBV6-5 | TGTGCCAGCAGGACTACAGGGAGTTACTACAATGAGCAGTTCTTC | CASRTTGSYYNEQFF
TRBD2 | TRBJ2-3 | - | TRBV7-8 | TGTGCCAGCAGCCCCCGGACTAGCGGGGGGCCCGAGGATACGCAGTATTTT | CASSPRTSGGPEDTQYF
- | TRBJ2-5 | - | TRBV30 | TGTGCCTGGAGTGTAGGAGGGGGCAGGGGGGAGACCCAGTACTTC | CAWSVGGGRGETQYF
TRBD1 | TRBJ1-3 | few | TRBV5-6 | TGTGCCAGCAGCTTGAGGAGACAGGGGTCTGGAAACACCATATATTTT | CASSLRRQGSGNTIYF
TRBD1 | TRBJ2-1 | - | TRBV5-5 | TGTGCCAGCAGCTCGACCGGGACAGGGCGTACTGAGCAGTTCTTC | CASSSTGTGRTEQFF
- | TRBJ2-6 | - | TRBV4-1 | TGCGCCAGCAGCCAAGTAGCAGACTCTGGGGCCAACGTCCTGACTTTC | CASSQVADSGANVLTF
TRBD1 | TRBJ2-4 | - | TRBV7-2 | TGTGCCAGCAGATCTAGACAGGGGACCGACATTCAGTACTTC | CASRSRQGTDIQYF
- | TRBJ1-1 | - | TRBV25-1 | TGTGCCACCACTAGGGGGACTGAAGCTTTCTTT | CATTRGTEAFF
- | TRBJ1-5 | once | TRBV4-1 | TGCGCCAGCAGCCAAGATAATTACAGGGAGGGTCAGCCCCAGCATTTT | CASSQDNYREGQPQHF
- | TRBJ2-1 | - | TRBV19 | TGTGCCAGTAGTATAAGCGCCAATGAGCAGTTCTTC | CASSISANEQFF
- | TRBJ2-7 | - | TRBV27 | TGTGCCAGCAGTACCCGAACAGTCTCCTACGAGCAGTACTTC | CASSTRTVSYEQYF
- | TRBJ2-5 | - | TRBV2 | TGTGCCAGCAGTGTTCGGTCGCGGCAAGAGACCCAGTACTTC | CASSVRSRQETQYF
TRBD2 | TRBJ2-7 | - | TRBV7-2 | TGTGCCAGCAGTTGGGAGGGCTTTTACTACGAGCAGTACTTC | CASSWEGFYYEQYF
- | TRBJ1-6 | once | TRBV28 | TGTGCCAGCAGTTTAGGGGGCGCCTATAATTCACCCCTCCACTTT | CASSLGGAYNSPLHF
TRBD2 | TRBJ2-1 | - | TRBV5-1 | TGCGCCAGCAGCTTAAGACTAGCGGGATTTGACAATGAGCAGTTCTTC | CASSLRLAGFDNEQFF
- | TRBJ2-3 | - | TRBV7-2 | TGTGCCAGCAGCTTAGGAATCGGGGGAGGGGGTAGGGATACGCAGTATTTT | CASSLGIGGGGRDTQYF
- | TRBJ2-2 | - | TRBV18 | TGTGCCAGCTCACCACGTAAAGTCGGGGGGCCAGACACCGGGGAGCTGTTTTTT | CASSPRKVGGPDTGELFF
- | TRBJ1-6 | - | TRBV19 | TGTGCCAGTAGTAAGGGGGTTTATACTTCACCCCTCCACTTT | CASSKGVYTSPLHF
TRBD1 | TRBJ2-3 | - | TRBV5-1 | TGCGCCAGCAGCTTGGGGTCGACAGGGAGCACAGATACGCAGTATTTT | CASSLGSTGSTDTQYF
- | TRBJ2-5 | - | TRBV28 | TGTGCCAGCAGTTTGCCTAGTTCATTGACCCAGTACTTC | CASSLPSSLTQYF
- | TRBJ2-1 | - | TRBV25-1 | TGTGCCAGCAGTGATCCCGGTTACTACAATGAGCAGTTCTTC | CASSDPGYYNEQFF
- | TRBJ2-5 | once | TRBV5-1 | TGCGCCAGCAGCTTGTCGGAGGCTCCCCAAGAGACCCAGTACTTC | CASSLSEAPQETQYF
- | TRBJ1-1 | - | TRBV28 | TGTGCCAGCAGTCCCTTACAGGGCTCGTTCCAAGAAGCTTTCTTT | CASSPLQGSFQEAFF
TRBD1 | TRBJ1-2 | - | TRBV14 | TGTGCCAGCAGCCCATCGGGACAGTGGAGGGGTGGCTACACCTTC | CASSPSGQWRGGYTF
TRBD1 | TRBJ2-7 | - | TRBV14 | TGTGCCAGCAGCCCACAGGGGAGATACGAGCAGTACTTC | CASSPQGRYEQYF
- | TRBJ1-1 | - | TRBV5-6 | TGTGCCAGCAGCTTGTCTCTCGGTGACACTGAAGCTTTCTTT | CASSLSLGDTEAFF